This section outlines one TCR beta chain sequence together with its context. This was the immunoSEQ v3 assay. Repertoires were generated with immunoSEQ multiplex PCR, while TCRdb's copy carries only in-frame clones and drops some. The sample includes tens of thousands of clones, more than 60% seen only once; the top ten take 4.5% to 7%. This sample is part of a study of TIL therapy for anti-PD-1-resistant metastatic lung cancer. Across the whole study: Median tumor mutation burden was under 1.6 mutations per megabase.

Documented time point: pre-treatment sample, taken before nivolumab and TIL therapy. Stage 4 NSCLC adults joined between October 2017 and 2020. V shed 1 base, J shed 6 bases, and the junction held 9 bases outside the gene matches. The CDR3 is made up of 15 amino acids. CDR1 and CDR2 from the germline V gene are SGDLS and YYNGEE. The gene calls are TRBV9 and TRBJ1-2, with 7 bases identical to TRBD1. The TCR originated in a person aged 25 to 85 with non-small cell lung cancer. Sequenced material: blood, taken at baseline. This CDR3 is CASSVSRQGVNGYTF. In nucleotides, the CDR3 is TGTGCCAGCAGCGTATCCCGACAGGGCGTTAATGGCTACACCTTC.